This T cell receptor beta chain emerged from a study of T cell responses to AZD1222 COVID-19 vaccine. Findings and caveats of the study: Most donors were white British and more were female, and clonal diversity was possibly underestimated.

About this clone itself: The target antigen is unknown.

Generated by immunoSEQ multiplex PCR, the TCRdb table keeps only in-frame clones and is missing some. The sample holds about 200,000 clones, roughly 94% seen once. From germline, CDR1 is SGDLS and CDR2 YYNGEE. The trim removed 2 bases at V and 5 bases at J, leaving 6 bases unmatched. This CDR3 has 15 residues. This chain uses TRBV9 with TRBJ2-5, with TRBD2 matching 10 bases. Here the sequenced sample was peripheral blood, taken 28 days after the second dose of the MenACWY control vaccine. This TCR came from an adult who received the MenACWY meningococcal vaccine as a control. In DNA, the CDR3 is TGTGCCAGCAGCGTGAGCGGGGGGGCCCGCGAGACCCAGTACTTC. Encoded protein: CASSVSGGARETQYF.